The clone carrying this TCR beta chain was seen more than once but under ten times. Antigen specificity is unknown. The germline V gene has CDR1 SGHVS and CDR2 FNYEAQ. This CDR3 spans 15 amino acids. V was clipped by 2 bases and J by 6 bases, with 15 bases between them. Unique molecular identifiers were used in preparing the TCRbeta library. TCRdb itself ran the PCR reads through MiXCR, one entry per CDR3 protein. The table lists 300,000 to 400,000 distinct CDR3 sequences, 15% to 20% of them singletons. This entry belongs to a study of T-cell reconstitution after alpha-beta-depleted transplantation in children. Findings of the study overall: About two months after transplant, alpha-beta T cells reportedly came from several hundred expanded graft clones.

V gene TRBV7-6 combines with J gene TRBJ2-3, with D possibly being TRBD2 (6 bases). The sequencing here drew on PBMCs, mostly from graft donor cells, taken 360 days after TCRalphabeta/CD19-depleted stem cell transplant. This clonotype was obtained from a male patient under 10 years old who had a stem cell transplant for acute lymphoblastic leukemia, so the T cells may come from the graft donor. The CDR3 sequence: CASSLNPGEGDTQYF. Written as DNA, the CDR3 is TGTGCCAGCAGCTTAAATCCGGGAGAAGGGGATACGCAGTATTTT.